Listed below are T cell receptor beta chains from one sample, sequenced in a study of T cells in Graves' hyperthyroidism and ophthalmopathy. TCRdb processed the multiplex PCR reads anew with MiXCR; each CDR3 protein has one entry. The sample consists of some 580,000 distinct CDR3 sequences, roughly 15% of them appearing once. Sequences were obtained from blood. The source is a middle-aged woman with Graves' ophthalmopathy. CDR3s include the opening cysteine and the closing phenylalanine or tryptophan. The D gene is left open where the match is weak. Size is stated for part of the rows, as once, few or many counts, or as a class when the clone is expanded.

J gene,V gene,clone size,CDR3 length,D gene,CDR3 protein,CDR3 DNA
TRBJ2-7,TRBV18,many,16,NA,CASSPWASGRSYEQYF,TGTGCCAGCTCACCCTGGGCGAGCGGGCGATCCTACGAGCAGTACTTC
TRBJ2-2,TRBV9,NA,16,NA,CASSAVSRPNTGELFF,TGTGCCAGCAGTGCCGTCTCACGTCCTAACACCGGGGAGCTGTTTTTT
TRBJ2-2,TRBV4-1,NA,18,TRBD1,CASSFRIRDRVSAGELFF,TGCGCCAGCAGCTTTCGAATCCGGGACAGGGTCTCCGCCGGGGAGCTGTTTTTT
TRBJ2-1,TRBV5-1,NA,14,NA,CASADYDGSRGQFF,TGCGCCTCAGCCGACTACGACGGGTCTCGGGGGCAGTTCTTC
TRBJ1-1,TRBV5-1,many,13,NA,CASSWAGQSEAFF,TGCGCCAGCAGCTGGGCTGGGCAGTCAGAAGCTTTCTTT
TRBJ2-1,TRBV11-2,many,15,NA,CASSTISATYNEQFF,TGTGCCAGCAGTACTATATCGGCTACCTACAATGAGCAGTTCTTC
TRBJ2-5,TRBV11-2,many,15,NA,CASSRRQGGIETQYF,TGTGCCAGCAGCAGAAGACAGGGAGGTATAGAGACCCAGTACTTC
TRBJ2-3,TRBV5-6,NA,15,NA,CASSLEADYTDTQYF,TGTGCCAGCAGCTTGGAGGCGGATTACACAGATACGCAGTATTTT
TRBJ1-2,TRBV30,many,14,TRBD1,CAWSPGQGTYGYTF,TGTGCCTGGAGTCCGGGACAGGGAACCTATGGCTACACCTTC
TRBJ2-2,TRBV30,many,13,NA,CAWNPQYTGELFF,TGTGCCTGGAATCCTCAGTACACCGGGGAGCTGTTTTTT
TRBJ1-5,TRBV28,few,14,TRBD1,CASSLLDRDQPQHF,TGTGCCAGCAGTTTATTGGACAGGGATCAGCCCCAGCATTTT